This T cell receptor beta chain stems from a study of shared clonotypes between healthy human individuals (TCRdb year 2020). About the full investigation: The cohort comprised two women and three men aged 18 to 49 years. For each donor, CD4 naive and CD4 memory were each given three plates, CD8 naive was given two plates, and CD8 memory was given one plate. Blood TCR repertoires of about five healthy adults were deeply sequenced to estimate repertoire size and the extent of clonotype sharing between individuals. To increase sequencing depth and limit assay-specific biases, TCR repertoire library preparation and sequencing were carried out by different laboratories using diverse techniques. Each donor's leukapheresis produced roughly between roughly 0.85 and 10 billion PBMCs. On the study overall, not on this receptor specifically: Clonotypes shared by all four sorted-subset donors showed higher generation probabilities than non-shared clonotypes. Because the study included only a small number of donors, the genetic and exposure-history diversity represented was limited. Sampling was limited to blood, and TCR repertoires in tissue likely differ from TCR repertoires in blood. Incomplete sequencing was indicated by rarefaction of sorted-subset datasets, despite the large sequencing depth. Estimated clonotype richness was generally larger for naive than for memory subsets. About 5% of naive CD4, 3% to 4% of naive CD8, 2.3% of memory CD4, and approximately 0.4% of memory CD8 clonotypes were shared across four donors. Pairwise subsampling led to the expectation that sequencing depth would affect the degree of clonotype sharing among donors.

Using the deep immunoSEQ assay, TCR CDR3 regions were amplified from genomic DNA by multiplex PCR. For each cell subset, the extracted genomic DNA was distributed evenly across all wells of several immunoSEQ 96-well plates, and each plate served as one replicate. For sorted subsets, each replicate PCR was loaded with about 0.2 ug genomic DNA, equivalent to about 30,000 T cell genomes. The purified libraries were quantified using a Qubit 3.0 fluorometer, sized with a Bioanalyzer 2100, and then quantified again using the KAPA Library Quantification kit. A separate single-read 150-cycle Illumina NextSeq 550 flow cell was used to sequence each immunoSEQ 96-well plate. In the original analysis: Because the immunoSEQ output included only junctional sequences and no quality scores, the filtering could not be the same as the filtering used for full-length reads. To assign V/J genes and CDR3, sequences were annotated against IMGT germline references using PyIR, a Python wrapper for IgBLAST v1.9. Reads were removed for weak V/J assignments (E-value above 1e-6), missing CDR3, stop codons, out-of-frame junctions, or ambiguous translated residues. V3J clonotypes were defined as sequences sharing an identical inferred V gene, J gene, and CDR3 amino acid sequence. Percentage overlap between repertoires was computed as shared unique clonotypes divided by the size of the smaller repertoire. Richness of each repertoire was evaluated using RTK rarefaction, the Chao1 estimator, and Recon v2.1 estimates of unobserved clonotypes. Generation probabilities for all TCRbeta clonotypes obtained by the gDNA method from four donors were computed using OLGA. TCRdb limited this immuneACCESS table to in-frame rearrangements with V and J called. A share of clones is missing; checked studies link under half to unresolved V genes, and the rest is unexplained. The DNA gave D and trimming, while V, J and clone size come from that table. This sample is represented by roughly 1,100,000 clones; about 75% of them were singletons. Of the sample, approximately 1.5% is held by the ten largest clones.

On this clone itself: The clone's antigen remains unknown. No base-level quality is on record; no much larger clone is a single base apart.

The donors were healthy, HIV-negative adults who had no recently reported acute infections or vaccinations. All donors were Caucasian adults living in Nashville, Tennessee, USA. CD4+ T cells were enriched by magnetic negative selection; naive cells were then positively selected on CD45RA, and the negative fraction formed the memory subset. Blood was obtained by leukapheresis, after which PBMCs were separated by Ficoll-Histopaque density gradient centrifugation and cryopreserved in liquid nitrogen vapor phase. Analytical flow cytometry was used to check the purity and quantity of every magnetically sorted T cell population. Genomic DNA was isolated from every sorted fraction and measured by UV absorbance on a Nanodrop 2000c. CDR1 MNHEY and CDR2 SVGAGI were looked up in the germline V gene. The CDR3 contains 11 residues, cysteine and phenylalanine counted. Here the CDR3 DNA is all that survives: 33 bases in frame from base 1. V loses 5 bases, J loses 3 bases, and the germline ends lie 2 bases apart.

The chain links TRBV6-5 with TRBJ1-5, with no confidently assigned D gene. The material sequenced was memory CD4+ T cells sorted from blood. The sample's cell subset or site label, in plain terms: CD45RA-negative fraction. This TCR was sampled from a man between 18 and 29 years old in good health. For the CDR3, the sequence is CASSINQPQHF. The base sequence is TGTGCCAGCAGTATCAATCAGCCCCAGCATTTT.